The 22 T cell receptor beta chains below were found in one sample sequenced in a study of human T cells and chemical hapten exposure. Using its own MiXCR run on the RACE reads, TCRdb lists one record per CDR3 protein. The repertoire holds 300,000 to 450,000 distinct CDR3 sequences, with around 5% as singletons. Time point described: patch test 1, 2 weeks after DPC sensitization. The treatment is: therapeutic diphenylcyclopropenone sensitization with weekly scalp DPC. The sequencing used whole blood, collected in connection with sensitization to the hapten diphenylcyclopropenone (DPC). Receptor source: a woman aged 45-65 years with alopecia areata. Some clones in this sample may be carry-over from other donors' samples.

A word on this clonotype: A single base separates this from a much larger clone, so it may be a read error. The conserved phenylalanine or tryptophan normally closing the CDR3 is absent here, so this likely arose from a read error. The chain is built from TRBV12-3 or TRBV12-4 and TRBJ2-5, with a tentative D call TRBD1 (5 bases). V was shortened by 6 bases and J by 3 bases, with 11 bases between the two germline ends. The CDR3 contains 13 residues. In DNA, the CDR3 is TGTGCCAGCAGCCTTGACAGCGAAGAGACCCAGTACATC. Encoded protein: CASSLDSEETQYI.

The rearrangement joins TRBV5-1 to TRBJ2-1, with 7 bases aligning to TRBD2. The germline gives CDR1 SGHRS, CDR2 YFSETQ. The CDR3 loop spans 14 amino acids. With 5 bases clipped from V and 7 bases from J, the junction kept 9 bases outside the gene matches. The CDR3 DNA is TGCGCCAGCAGAGGACTAGTGGAGCGTAATGAGCAGTTCTTC. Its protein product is CASRGLVERNEQFF.

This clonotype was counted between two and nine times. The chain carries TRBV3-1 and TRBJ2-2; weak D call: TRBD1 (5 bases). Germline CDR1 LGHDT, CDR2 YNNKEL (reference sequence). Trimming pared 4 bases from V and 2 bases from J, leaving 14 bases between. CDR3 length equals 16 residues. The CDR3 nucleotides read TGTGCCAGCAGCCCGAAAAAAGGGGTTAACACCGGGGAGCTGTTTTTT. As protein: CASSPKKGVNTGELFF.

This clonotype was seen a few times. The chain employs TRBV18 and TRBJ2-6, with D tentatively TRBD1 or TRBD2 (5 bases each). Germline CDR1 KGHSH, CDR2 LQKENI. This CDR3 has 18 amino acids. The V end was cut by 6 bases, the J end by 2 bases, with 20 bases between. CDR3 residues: CASSRGPGPKAGANVLTF. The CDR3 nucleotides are TGTGCCAGCTCCCGAGGTCCGGGACCCAAGGCTGGGGCCAACGTCCTGACTTTC. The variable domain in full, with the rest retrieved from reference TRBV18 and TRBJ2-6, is NAGVMQNPRHLVRRRGQEARLRCSPMKGHSHVYWYRQLPEEGLKFMVYLQKENIIDESGMPKERFSAEFPKEGPSILRIQQVVRGDSAAYFCASSRGPGPKAGANVLTFGAGSRLTVL.

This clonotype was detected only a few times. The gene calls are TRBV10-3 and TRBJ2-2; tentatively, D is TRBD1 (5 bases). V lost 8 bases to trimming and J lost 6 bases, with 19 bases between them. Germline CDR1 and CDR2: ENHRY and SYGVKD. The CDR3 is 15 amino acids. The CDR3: CAISPGQAWSGELFF. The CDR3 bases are TGTGCCATCTCCCCAGGGCAAGCATGGTCCGGGGAGCTGTTTTTT.

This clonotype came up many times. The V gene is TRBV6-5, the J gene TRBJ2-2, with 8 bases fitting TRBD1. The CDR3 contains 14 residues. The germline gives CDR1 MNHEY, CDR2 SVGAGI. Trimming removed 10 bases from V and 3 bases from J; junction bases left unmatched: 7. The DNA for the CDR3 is TGTGCCACTCAACAGGGGGGATACACCGGGGAGCTGTTTTTT. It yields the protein CATQQGGYTGELFF.

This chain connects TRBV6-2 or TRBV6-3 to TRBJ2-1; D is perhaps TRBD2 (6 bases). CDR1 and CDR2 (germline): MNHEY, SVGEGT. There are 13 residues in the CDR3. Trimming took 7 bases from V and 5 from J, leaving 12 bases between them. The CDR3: CASKAWEDNEQFF. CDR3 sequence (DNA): TGTGCCAGCAAGGCTTGGGAGGACAATGAGCAGTTCTTC.

As DNA, the CDR3 is TGTGCCAGCAGCTTAGTAGGGCAGGGGCGAGCTTTCTTT. Translation gives CASSLVGQGRAFF. The chain links TRBV7-9 to TRBJ1-1; D possibly corresponds to TRBD1 (6 bases). Looked up from germline, CDR1 is SEHNR and CDR2 is FQNEAQ (reference sequence). CDR3 length: 13 residues. V lost 1 base, J lost 10 bases, and 13 bases lay in between.

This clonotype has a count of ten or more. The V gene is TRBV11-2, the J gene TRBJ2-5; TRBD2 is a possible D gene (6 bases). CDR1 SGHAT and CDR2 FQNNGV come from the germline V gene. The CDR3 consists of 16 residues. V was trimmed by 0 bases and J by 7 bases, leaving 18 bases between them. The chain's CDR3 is CASSLDLLTGDGTQYF. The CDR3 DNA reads TGTGCCAGCAGCTTAGATCTTTTAACGGGGGACGGGACCCAGTACTTC.

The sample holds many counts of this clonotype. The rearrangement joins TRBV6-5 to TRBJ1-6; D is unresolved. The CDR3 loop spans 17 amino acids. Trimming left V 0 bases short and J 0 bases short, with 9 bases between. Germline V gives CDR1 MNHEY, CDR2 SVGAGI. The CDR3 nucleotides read TGTGCCAGCAGTTACTCGAGCCGGGGCTCCTATAATTCACCCCTCCACTTT. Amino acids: CASSYSSRGSYNSPLHF.

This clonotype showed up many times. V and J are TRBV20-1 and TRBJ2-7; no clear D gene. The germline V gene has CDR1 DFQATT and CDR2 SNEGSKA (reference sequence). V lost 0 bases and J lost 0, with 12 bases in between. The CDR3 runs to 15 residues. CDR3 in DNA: TGCAGTGCTAGAGATGATTGGAGCAGCTCCTACGAGCAGTACTTC. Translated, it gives CSARDDWSSSYEQYF.

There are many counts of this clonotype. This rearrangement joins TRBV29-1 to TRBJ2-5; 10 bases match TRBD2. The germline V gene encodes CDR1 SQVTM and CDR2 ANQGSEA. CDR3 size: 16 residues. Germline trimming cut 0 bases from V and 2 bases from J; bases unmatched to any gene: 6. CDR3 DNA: TGCAGCGTTGAAGAGATGGTTAGCGGGGGGCAAGAGACCCAGTACTTC. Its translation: CSVEEMVSGGQETQYF. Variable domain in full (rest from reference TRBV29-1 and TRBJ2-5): SAVISQKPSRDICQRGTSLTIQCQVDSQVTMMFWYRQQPGQSLTLIATANQGSEATYESGFVIDKFPISRPNLTFSTLTVSNMSPEDSSIYLCSVEEMVSGGQETQYFGPGTRLLVL.

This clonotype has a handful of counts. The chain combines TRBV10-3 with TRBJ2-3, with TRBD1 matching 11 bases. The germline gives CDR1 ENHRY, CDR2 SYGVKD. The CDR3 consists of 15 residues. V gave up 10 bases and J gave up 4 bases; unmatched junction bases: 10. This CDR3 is CATYPDRGRPDTQYF. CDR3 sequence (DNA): TGTGCCACGTACCCGGACAGGGGGCGCCCAGATACGCAGTATTTT.

The CDR3 nucleotides read TGTGCCAGCAGGGGGAACAGGGAGACAGGCTACACCTTC. Protein sequence: CASRGNRETGYTF. The chain employs TRBV2 and TRBJ1-2, with D tentatively TRBD1 (6 bases). Germline CDR1 is SNHLY and CDR2 is FYNNEI. V was trimmed by 6 bases and J by 8 bases, leaving 16 bases between them. The CDR3 is made up of 13 amino acids.

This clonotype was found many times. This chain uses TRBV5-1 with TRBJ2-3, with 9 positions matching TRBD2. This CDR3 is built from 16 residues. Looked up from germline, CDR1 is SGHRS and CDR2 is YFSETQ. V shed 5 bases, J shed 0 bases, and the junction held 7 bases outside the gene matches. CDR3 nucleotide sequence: TGCGCCAGCAGGCTTGGGACTAGCTCTAGCACAGATACGCAGTATTTT. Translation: CASRLGTSSSTDTQYF.

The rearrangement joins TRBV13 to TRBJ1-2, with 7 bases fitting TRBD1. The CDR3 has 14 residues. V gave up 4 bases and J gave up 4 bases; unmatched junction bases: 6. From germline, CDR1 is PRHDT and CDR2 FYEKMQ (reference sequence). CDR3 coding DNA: TGTGCCAGCAGCTCCCAGGGGGGCGGCTATGGCTACACCTTC. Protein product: CASSSQGGGYGYTF.

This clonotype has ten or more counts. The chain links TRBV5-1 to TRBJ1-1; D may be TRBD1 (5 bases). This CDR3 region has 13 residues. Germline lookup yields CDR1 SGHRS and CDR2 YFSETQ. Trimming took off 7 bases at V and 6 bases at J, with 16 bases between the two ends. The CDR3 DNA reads TGCGCCAGCTCTTGGGACGGACGGGCTGAAGCTTTCTTT. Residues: CASSWDGRAEAFF.

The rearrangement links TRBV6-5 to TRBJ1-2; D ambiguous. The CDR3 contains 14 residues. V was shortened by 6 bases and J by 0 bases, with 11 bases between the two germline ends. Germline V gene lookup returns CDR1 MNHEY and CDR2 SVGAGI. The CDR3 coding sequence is TGTGCCAGCAGCCCCGCAGCTTCTAACTATGGCTACACCTTC. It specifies CASSPAASNYGYTF.

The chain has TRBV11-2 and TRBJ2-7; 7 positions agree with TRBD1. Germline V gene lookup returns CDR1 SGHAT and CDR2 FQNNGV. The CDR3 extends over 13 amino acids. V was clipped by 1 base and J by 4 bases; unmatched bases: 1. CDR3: CASSLAQGYEQYF. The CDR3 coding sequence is TGTGCCAGCAGCTTAGCACAGGGGTACGAGCAGTACTTC.

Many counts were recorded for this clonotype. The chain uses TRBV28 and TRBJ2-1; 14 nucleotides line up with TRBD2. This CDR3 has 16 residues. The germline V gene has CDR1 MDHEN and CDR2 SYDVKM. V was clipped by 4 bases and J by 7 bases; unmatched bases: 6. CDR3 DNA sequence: TGTGCCAGCAGTTCTGTAGGGACTAGCGGGAGTAATGAGCAGTTCTTC. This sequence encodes CASSSVGTSGSNEQFF. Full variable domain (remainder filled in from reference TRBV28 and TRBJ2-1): DVKVTQSSRYLVKRTGEKVFLECVQDMDHENMFWYRQDPGLGLRLIYFSYDVKMKEKGDIPEGYSVSREKKERFSLILESASTNQTSMYLCASSSVGTSGSNEQFFGPGTRLTVL.

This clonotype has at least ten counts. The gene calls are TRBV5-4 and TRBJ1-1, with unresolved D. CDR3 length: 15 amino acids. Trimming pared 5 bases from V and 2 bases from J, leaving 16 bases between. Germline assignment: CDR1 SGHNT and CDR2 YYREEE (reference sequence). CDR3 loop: CASSPGPTLNTEAFF. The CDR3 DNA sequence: TGTGCCAGCAGTCCTGGACCGACTCTTAACACTGAAGCTTTCTTT.

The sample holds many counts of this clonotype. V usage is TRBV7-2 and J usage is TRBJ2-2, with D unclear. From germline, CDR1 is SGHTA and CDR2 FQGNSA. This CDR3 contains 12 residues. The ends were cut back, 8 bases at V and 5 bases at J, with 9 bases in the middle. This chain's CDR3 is CASEPLTGELFF. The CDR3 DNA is TGTGCCAGCGAACCCTTAACCGGGGAGCTGTTTTTT. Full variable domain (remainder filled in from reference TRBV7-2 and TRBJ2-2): GAGVSQSPSNKVTEKGKDVELRCDPISGHTALYWYRQSLGQGLEFLIYFQGNSAPDKSGLPSDRFSAERTGGSVSTLTIQRTQQEDSAVYLCASEPLTGELFFGEGSRLTVL.